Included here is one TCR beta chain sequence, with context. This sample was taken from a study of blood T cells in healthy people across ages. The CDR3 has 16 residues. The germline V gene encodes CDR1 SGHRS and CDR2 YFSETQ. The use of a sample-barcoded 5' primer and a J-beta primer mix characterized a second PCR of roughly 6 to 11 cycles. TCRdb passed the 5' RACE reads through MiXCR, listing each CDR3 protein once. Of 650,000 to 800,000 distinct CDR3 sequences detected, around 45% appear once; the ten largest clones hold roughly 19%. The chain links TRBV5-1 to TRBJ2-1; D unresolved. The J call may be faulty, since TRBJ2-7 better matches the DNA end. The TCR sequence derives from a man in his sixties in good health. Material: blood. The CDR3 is CASSLPSISSYNEQYF. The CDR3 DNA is TGCGCCAGCAGCTTGCCGTCGATTAGCTCCTACAATGAGCAGTACTTC.